This TCR beta chain was sequenced for a study of blood T cell repertoires in COVID-19. This clone is a singleton in its sample. In the study's own analysis: How many nucleated cells were present was estimated from reference gene primer amplification. Profiling relied on immunoSEQ multiplex PCR, and the TCRdb table lists in-frame clones only, not all of them. The V and J calls and the clone size are those of that table, but D and trimming were determined from the DNA. The sample has under 200,000 clones; around 82% are singletons. The germline V gene has CDR1 SGHRS and CDR2 YFSETQ. The CDR3 contains 15 residues. V gave up 0 bases and J gave up 10 bases; unmatched junction bases: 10.

V and J are TRBV5-1 and TRBJ2-1; 7 nucleotides align to TRBD2. This sequence originates from an elderly woman with acute or convalescent COVID-19. The specimen sequenced was peripheral blood. CDR3 in amino acids: CASSLGFAGVGEQFF. The CDR3 region has the DNA TGCGCCAGCAGCTTGGGATTCGCGGGAGTTGGCGAGCAGTTCTTC.